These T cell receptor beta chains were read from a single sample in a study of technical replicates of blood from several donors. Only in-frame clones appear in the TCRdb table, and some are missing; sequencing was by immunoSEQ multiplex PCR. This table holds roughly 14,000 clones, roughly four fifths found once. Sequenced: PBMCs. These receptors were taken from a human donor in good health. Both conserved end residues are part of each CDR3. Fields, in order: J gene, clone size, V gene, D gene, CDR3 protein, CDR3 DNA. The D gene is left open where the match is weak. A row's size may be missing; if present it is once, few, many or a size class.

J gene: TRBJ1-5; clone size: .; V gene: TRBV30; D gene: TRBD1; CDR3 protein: CAWSTDRVRHQPQHF; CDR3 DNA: TGTGCCTGGAGTACGGACAGGGTCAGGCATCAGCCCCAGCATTTT
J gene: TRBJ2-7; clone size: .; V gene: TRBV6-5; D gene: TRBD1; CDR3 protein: CASSYGPGGYEQYF; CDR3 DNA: TGTGCCAGCAGTTACGGGCCAGGGGGCTACGAGCAGTACTTC
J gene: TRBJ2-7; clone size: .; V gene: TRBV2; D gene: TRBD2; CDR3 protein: CASSETAGDLYEQYF; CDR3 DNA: TGTGCCAGCAGTGAAACCGCGGGGGATCTCTACGAGCAGTACTTC
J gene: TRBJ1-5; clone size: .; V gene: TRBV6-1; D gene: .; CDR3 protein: CASKRGAGNQPQHF; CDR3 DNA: TGTGCCAGTAAAAGGGGCGCGGGCAATCAGCCCCAGCATTTT
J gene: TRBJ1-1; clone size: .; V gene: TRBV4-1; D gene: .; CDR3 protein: CASSQDNRGTEAFF; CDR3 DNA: TGCGCCAGCAGCCAAGATAACCGGGGAACTGAAGCTTTCTTT
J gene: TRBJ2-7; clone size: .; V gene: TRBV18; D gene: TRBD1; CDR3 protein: CASSPRQGAEYEQYF; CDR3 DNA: TGTGCCAGCTCACCTAGACAGGGGGCGGAATACGAGCAGTACTTC
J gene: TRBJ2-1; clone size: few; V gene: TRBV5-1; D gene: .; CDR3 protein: CASSLSENEQFF; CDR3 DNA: TGCGCCAGCAGCTTGAGTGAGAATGAGCAGTTCTTC
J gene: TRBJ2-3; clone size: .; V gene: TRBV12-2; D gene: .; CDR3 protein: CASRFKFASGKRADTQYF; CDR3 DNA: TGTGCAAGTCGCTTTAAGTTCGCTAGCGGGAAGAGGGCAGATACGCAGTATTTT
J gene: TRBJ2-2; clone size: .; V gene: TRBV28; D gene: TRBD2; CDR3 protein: CASSSPSGLAGQANTGELFF; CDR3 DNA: TGTGCCAGCAGTTCACCAAGCGGACTAGCGGGACAGGCGAACACCGGGGAGCTGTTTTTT
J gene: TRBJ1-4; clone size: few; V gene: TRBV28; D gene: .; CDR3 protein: CASNSRVNEKLFF; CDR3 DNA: TGTGCCAGCAACTCCAGGGTTAATGAAAAACTGTTTTTT
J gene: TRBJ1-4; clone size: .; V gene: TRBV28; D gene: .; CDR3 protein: CASQFSEKLFF; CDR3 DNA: TGTGCCAGCCAGTTTTCCGAAAAACTGTTTTTT
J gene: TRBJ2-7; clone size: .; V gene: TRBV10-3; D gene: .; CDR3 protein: CAISEHGVRAPAYEQYF; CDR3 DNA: TGTGCCATCAGTGAGCATGGAGTGAGAGCCCCAGCCTACGAGCAGTACTTC
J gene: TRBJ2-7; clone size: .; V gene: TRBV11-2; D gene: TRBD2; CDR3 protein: CASSLLGGRASEQYF; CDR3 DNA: TGTGCCAGCAGCTTATTAGGCGGGAGGGCCTCCGAGCAGTACTTC
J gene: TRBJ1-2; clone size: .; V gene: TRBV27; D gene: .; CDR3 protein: CASSLSFGAGGYTF; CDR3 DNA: TGTGCCAGCAGTTTATCGTTCGGGGCGGGAGGCTACACCTTC
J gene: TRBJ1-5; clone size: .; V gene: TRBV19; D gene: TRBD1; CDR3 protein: CASKAGGHSNQPQHF; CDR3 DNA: TGTGCCAGTAAGGCAGGGGGGCATAGCAATCAGCCCCAGCATTTT
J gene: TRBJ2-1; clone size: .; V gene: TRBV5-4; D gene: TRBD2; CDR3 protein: CASSPPGLATGHNEQFF; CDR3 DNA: TGTGCCAGCAGCCCCCCGGGACTAGCGACCGGTCACAATGAGCAGTTCTTC
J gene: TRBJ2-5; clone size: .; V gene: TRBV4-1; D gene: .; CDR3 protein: CASSQGRGTNQETQYF; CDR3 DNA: TGCGCCAGCAGCCAAGGTAGGGGGACCAACCAAGAGACCCAGTACTTC